The present TCR beta chain was sequenced within a study of blood T cell repertoires in COVID-19. Across the study: PBMCs, B-cell-depleted T cells, or T cells were the source of the cDNA or gDNA that made up the material.

CDR3 length: 13 residues. Sequencing used immunoSEQ multiplex PCR; TCRdb keeps in-frame clones, though not all of them. The data contain fewer than 200,000 clones, around 80% of them singletons. The clonotype was recovered from a man aged 45-65 years who had recovered from COVID-19. V is TRBV21-1 and J is TRBJ1-4. TRBV21-1 corresponds to a pseudogene. Sequenced input: PBMCs or T cells enriched from blood (not recorded which). The CDR3 protein is CASGGGSNEKLFF. In DNA, the CDR3 is TGTGCCAGCGGGGGAGGGTCTAATGAAAAACTGTTTTTT.